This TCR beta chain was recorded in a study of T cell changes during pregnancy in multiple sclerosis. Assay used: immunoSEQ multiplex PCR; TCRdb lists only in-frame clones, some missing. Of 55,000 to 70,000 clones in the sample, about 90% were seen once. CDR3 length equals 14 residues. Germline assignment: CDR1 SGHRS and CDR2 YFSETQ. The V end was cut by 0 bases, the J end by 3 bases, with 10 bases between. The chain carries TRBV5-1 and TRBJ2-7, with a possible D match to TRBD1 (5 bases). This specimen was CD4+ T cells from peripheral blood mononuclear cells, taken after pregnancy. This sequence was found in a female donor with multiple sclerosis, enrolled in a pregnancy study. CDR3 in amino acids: CASSLGDRYYEQYF. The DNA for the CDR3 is TGCGCCAGCAGCTTGGGTGACAGATACTACGAGCAGTACTTC.